The clone carrying this T cell receptor (beta chain) has just a few counts. Aged 18 to 65, the patients had hyperthyroidism that was newly diagnosed and had lasted under 2 months. Orbital computed tomography, thyroid ultrasound, serum thyroxine and TRAb, and clinical symptoms together informed the diagnoses. The CDR3 sequence is 14 residues long. Germline V gene sequence: CDR1 SGHRS, CDR2 YFSETQ. The V end was cut by 4 bases, the J end by 0 bases, with 11 bases between. The data are from a study of T cells in Graves' hyperthyroidism and ophthalmopathy. Amplification of TCR beta CDR3 regions used RNA as the template. The TCR CDR3 first-round RT-PCR relied on the HTBI primer set. A single record per CDR3 protein comes from TCRdb applying MiXCR to the multiplex PCR reads. The table shows about 320,000 distinct CDR3 sequences, with 16% occurring only once.

The V gene is TRBV5-1, the J gene TRBJ2-7; D tentatively reads TRBD1 or TRBD2 (5 bases each). The sample taken for sequencing was blood. The origin of this receptor is a man under 40 with Graves' hyperthyroidism. DNA for the CDR3: TGCGCCAGCAGCCTGGGACGGATCTCCTACGAGCAGTACTTC. Its translation: CASSLGRISYEQYF.